This T cell receptor beta chain comes out of a study of blood T cell repertoires in COVID-19. In the source study's methods: Amplification of reference gene primers provided the estimated nucleated cell counts. Some clones are missing from TCRdb's copy, which holds only in-frame ones; the method was immunoSEQ multiplex PCR. That table supplies the V and J calls and clone size; D and trimming were determined from the DNA. Here the sample spans some 240,000 clones, about 80% being singletons. The CDR3 covers 15 residues. Germline V gene data show CDR1 as LNHDA and CDR2 as SQIVND (reference sequence). The V and J ends lost 10 bases and 2 bases, in that order; junction bases with no gene match: 4. Participant age was about 18 to 89 years, and participants resided in about two dozen US areas. Which cohort a participant joined came from the clinical history participants gave. Cohort 3 recovery required two negative PCRs, clearance, or symptom resolution.

This chain uses TRBV19 with TRBJ2-3, with 15 bases that match TRBD2. The sample was PBMCs or T cells enriched from blood (not recorded which). The receptor was derived from a man aged 45-65 years who had recovered from COVID-19. In DNA, the CDR3 is TGTGCCACCGGGACTAGCGGGGGGATCACAGATACGCAGTATTTT. Amino acids: CATGTSGGITDTQYF.